This T cell receptor beta chain was sequenced during a study of blood T cell repertoires in COVID-19. Background on the study: The cDNA or gDNA used as material had been derived from T cells, B-cell-depleted T cells, or PBMCs.

CDR1 and CDR2 (germline): SGHTA, FQGTGA. V was clipped by 4 bases and J by 6 bases; unmatched bases: 4. The CDR3 consists of 14 residues. Clones were sequenced by immunoSEQ multiplex PCR, and TCRdb holds only the in-frame ones, with some missing. This table holds 150,000 or so clones, approximately 85% found once. Seattle cases were enrolled at active infection and followed longitudinally. The TCR sequence derives from a man between 60 and 75 years old with COVID-19, enrolled during active disease. Sample: peripheral blood. The chain recombines TRBV7-3 with TRBJ1-2; TRBD1 aligns across 11 bases. The CDR3 DNA is TGTGCCAGCAGCTCCGGACAGGGGGCAGATGGCTACACCTTC. Protein sequence: CASSSGQGADGYTF. Complete variable domain (other parts from reference TRBV7-3 and TRBJ1-2): GAGVSQTPSNKVTEKGKYVELRCDPISGHTALYWYRQSLGQGPEFLIYFQGTGAADDSGLPNDRFFAVRPEGSVSTLKIQRTERGDSAVYLCASSSGQGADGYTFGSGTRLTVV.